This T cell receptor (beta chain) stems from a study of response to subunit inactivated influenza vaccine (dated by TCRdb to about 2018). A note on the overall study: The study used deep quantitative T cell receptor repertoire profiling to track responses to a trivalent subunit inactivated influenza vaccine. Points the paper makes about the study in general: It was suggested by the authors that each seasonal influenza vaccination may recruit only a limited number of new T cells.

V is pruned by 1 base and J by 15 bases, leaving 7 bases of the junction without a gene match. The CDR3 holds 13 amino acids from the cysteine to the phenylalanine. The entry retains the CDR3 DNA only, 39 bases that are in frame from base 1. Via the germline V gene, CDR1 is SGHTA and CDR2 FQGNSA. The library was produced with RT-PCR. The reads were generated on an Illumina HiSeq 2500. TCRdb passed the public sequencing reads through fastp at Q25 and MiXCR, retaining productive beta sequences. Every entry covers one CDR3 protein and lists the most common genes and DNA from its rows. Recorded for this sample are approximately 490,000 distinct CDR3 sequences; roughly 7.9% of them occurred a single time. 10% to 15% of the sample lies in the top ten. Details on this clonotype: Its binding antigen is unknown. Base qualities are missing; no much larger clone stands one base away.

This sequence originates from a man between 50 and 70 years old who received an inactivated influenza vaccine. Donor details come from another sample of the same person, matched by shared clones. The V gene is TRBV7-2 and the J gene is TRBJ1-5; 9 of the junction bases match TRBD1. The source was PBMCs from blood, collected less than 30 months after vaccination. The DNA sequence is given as TGTGCCAGCAGCTTAGGAAACAGGGGGCGGCCGCATTTT. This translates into CASSLGNRGRPHF.